This is a list of T cell receptor beta chains from one sample in a study of cytomegalovirus exposure and HLA in healthy donors. Here immunoSEQ multiplex PCR was the method, and the copy in TCRdb shows in-frame clones only, minus some. The table lists over 60,000 clones, about 75% of them singletons. Sequencing used PBMCs. The receptors shown here come from a woman in her 30s in good health and CMV-seropositive. Each CDR3 is given with its conserved first and last residue. A D gene is named only where the DNA matches it firmly. Rows give clone size only sometimes, using once, few, many, or a class for an expanded clone.

J: TRBJ1-1; V: TRBV18; size: NA; D: NA; CDR3: CASSPNYAGTEAFF; DNA: TGTGCCAGCTCACCAAACTATGCGGGGACTGAAGCTTTCTTT
J: TRBJ2-5; V: TRBV14; size: NA; D: NA; CDR3: CASSLLVGSQETQYF; DNA: TGTGCCAGCAGCCTCCTAGTCGGGTCACAAGAGACCCAGTACTTC
J: TRBJ1-2; V: TRBV6-5; size: NA; D: TRBD1; CDR3: CASSYLQGQGLGYTF; DNA: TGTGCCAGCAGTTACCTCCAGGGACAGGGCCTTGGCTACACCTTC
J: TRBJ1-5; V: TRBV30; size: few; D: TRBD1; CDR3: CAWSQGARGQPQHF; DNA: TGTGCCTGGAGTCAGGGGGCGCGGGGTCAGCCCCAGCATTTT
J: TRBJ2-5; V: TRBV7-9; size: NA; D: NA; CDR3: CASSLALGGETQYF; DNA: TGTGCCAGCAGCTTAGCGTTAGGGGGTGAGACCCAGTACTTC
J: TRBJ2-1; V: TRBV2; size: NA; D: NA; CDR3: CASLGRSTLLAGPNEQFF; DNA: TGTGCCAGCCTAGGGCGTTCTACCCTCCTCGCAGGGCCCAATGAGCAGTTCTTC
J: TRBJ1-1; V: TRBV9; size: NA; D: NA; CDR3: CASSSGTPSGTEAFF; DNA: TGTGCCAGCAGCAGCGGTACCCCCTCCGGCACTGAAGCTTTCTTT
J: TRBJ2-3; V: TRBV30; size: NA; D: TRBD2; CDR3: CAWSGGTSGSGDTQYF; DNA: TGTGCCTGGAGCGGAGGGACTAGCGGGAGCGGAGATACGCAGTATTTT
J: TRBJ1-1; V: TRBV5-1; size: NA; D: NA; CDR3: CASSLGGDTEAFF; DNA: TGCGCCAGCAGCTTGGGCGGGGACACTGAAGCTTTCTTT
J: TRBJ1-1; V: TRBV19; size: NA; D: NA; CDR3: CASRGLMNTEAFF; DNA: TGTGCCAGTAGGGGCTTAATGAACACTGAAGCTTTCTTT
J: TRBJ2-7; V: TRBV5-6; size: NA; D: NA; CDR3: CASSHASRFRREQYF; DNA: TGTGCCAGCAGCCATGCATCGCGGTTCCGCCGCGAGCAGTACTTC
J: TRBJ1-4; V: TRBV6-1; size: NA; D: TRBD1; CDR3: CASDRDRGEKLFF; DNA: TGTGCCAGCGACCGGGACAGGGGAGAAAAACTGTTTTTT
J: TRBJ2-6; V: TRBV19; size: once; D: TRBD2; CDR3: CASSTGLAGGPGANVLTF; DNA: TGTGCCAGTAGTACGGGACTAGCGGGAGGGCCTGGGGCCAACGTCCTGACTTTC
J: TRBJ2-7; V: TRBV5-4; size: NA; D: TRBD1; CDR3: CASSSRGRPYEQYF; DNA: TGTGCCAGCAGCTCCAGGGGGCGCCCCTACGAGCAGTACTTC
J: TRBJ2-7; V: TRBV29-1; size: NA; D: NA; CDR3: CSVAPGTYEQYF; DNA: TGCAGCGTTGCACCCGGGACCTACGAGCAGTACTTC
J: TRBJ2-5; V: TRBV6-5; size: NA; D: NA; CDR3: CASSQTDQETQYF; DNA: TGTGCCAGCAGCCAGACAGACCAAGAGACCCAGTACTTC
J: TRBJ2-7; V: TRBV11-3; size: once; D: TRBD2; CDR3: CASSLEGYAGEEEQYF; DNA: TGTGCCAGCAGCTTAGAAGGGTATGCGGGAGAAGAAGAGCAGTACTTC
J: TRBJ2-2; V: TRBV11-3; size: NA; D: TRBD1; CDR3: CASSSDRDGELFF; DNA: TGTGCCAGCAGCTCCGACAGGGACGGGGAGCTGTTTTTT
J: TRBJ2-3; V: TRBV7-3; size: NA; D: TRBD1; CDR3: CASSQRGDRGPSDTQYF; DNA: TGTGCCAGCAGTCAACGCGGGGACAGGGGGCCAAGTGATACGCAGTATTTT
J: TRBJ2-2; V: TRBV29-1; size: NA; D: TRBD2; CDR3: CSVGRVSGSGTGELFF; DNA: TGCAGCGTAGGGAGGGTCAGCGGGAGCGGGACCGGGGAGCTGTTTTTT
J: TRBJ1-5; V: TRBV19; size: NA; D: NA; CDR3: CASSIVTEDQPQHF; DNA: TGTGCCAGTAGTATAGTCACGGAGGATCAGCCCCAGCATTTT
J: TRBJ2-5; V: TRBV27; size: NA; D: TRBD2; CDR3: CASSLSSGRVETQYF; DNA: TGTGCCAGCAGTTTATCCAGCGGGAGGGTAGAGACCCAGTACTTC
J: TRBJ2-5; V: TRBV28; size: NA; D: NA; CDR3: CASSFPAGRETQYF; DNA: TGTGCCAGCAGTTTTCCCGCAGGGCGGGAGACCCAGTACTTC
J: TRBJ2-3; V: TRBV28; size: NA; D: NA; CDR3: CASSSGTTGADTQYF; DNA: TGTGCCAGCAGTTCCGGGACAACCGGAGCAGATACGCAGTATTTT
J: TRBJ2-2; V: TRBV7-2; size: few; D: NA; CDR3: CASSLAGGREGELFF; DNA: TGTGCCAGCAGCTTAGCCGGGGGGCGGGAGGGGGAGCTGTTTTTT
J: TRBJ2-1; V: TRBV27; size: NA; D: TRBD1; CDR3: CASSSDREANNEQFF; DNA: TGTGCCAGCAGTTCAGACAGGGAAGCTAACAATGAGCAGTTCTTC
J: TRBJ1-2; V: TRBV19; size: NA; D: NA; CDR3: CASNIGDNYGYTF; DNA: TGTGCCAGTAACATAGGGGATAACTATGGCTACACCTTC
J: TRBJ2-7; V: TRBV28; size: NA; D: NA; CDR3: CASSPYTGQGLNEQYF; DNA: TGTGCCAGCAGTCCGTACACGGGGCAGGGGCTGAACGAGCAGTACTTC
J: TRBJ2-1; V: TRBV11-2; size: NA; D: NA; CDR3: CASSFFQGTKYNEQFF; DNA: TGTGCCAGCAGCTTCTTTCAGGGGACCAAATACAATGAGCAGTTCTTC
J: TRBJ2-6; V: TRBV7-9; size: NA; D: TRBD2; CDR3: CASSYRLGEGSGANVLTF; DNA: TGTGCCAGCAGCTACCGTCTTGGGGAGGGCTCTGGGGCCAACGTCCTGACTTTC
J: TRBJ2-1; V: TRBV7-2; size: NA; D: TRBD2; CDR3: CASSLTSGRINEQFF; DNA: TGTGCCAGCAGCTTGACTAGCGGGAGGATTAATGAGCAGTTCTTC
J: TRBJ2-1; V: TRBV7-2; size: NA; D: TRBD1; CDR3: CASSLVVGDREGNEQFF; DNA: TGTGCCAGCAGCTTAGTAGTTGGGGACAGGGAGGGCAATGAGCAGTTCTTC
J: TRBJ2-7; V: TRBV11-2; size: NA; D: TRBD2; CDR3: CASEAGGSYEQYF; DNA: TGTGCCAGCGAGGCGGGAGGCTCCTACGAGCAGTACTTC
J: TRBJ2-7; V: TRBV7-2; size: NA; D: TRBD2; CDR3: CASSPYGGRPSYEQYF; DNA: TGTGCCAGCAGCCCCTACGGGGGGAGACCCTCCTACGAGCAGTACTTC
J: TRBJ2-1; V: TRBV2; size: NA; D: TRBD1; CDR3: CASSEQGAGNNEQFF; DNA: TGTGCCAGCAGTGAACAGGGGGCAGGGAACAATGAGCAGTTCTTC
J: TRBJ1-5; V: TRBV28; size: NA; D: NA; CDR3: CASSPPGERQPQHF; DNA: TGTGCCAGCAGTCCCCCAGGGGAGCGTCAGCCCCAGCATTTT
J: TRBJ2-7; V: TRBV5-4; size: once; D: NA; CDR3: CASSLAGGREQYF; DNA: TGTGCCAGCAGCTTGGCCGGAGGTCGCGAGCAGTACTTC
J: TRBJ2-2; V: TRBV5-4; size: NA; D: NA; CDR3: CASSLERANTGELFF; DNA: TGTGCCAGCAGCTTGGAGAGGGCGAACACCGGGGAGCTGTTTTTT
J: TRBJ2-2; V: TRBV28; size: NA; D: TRBD1; CDR3: CASRTGTGETGELFF; DNA: TGTGCCAGCAGGACCGGGACAGGGGAAACCGGGGAGCTGTTTTTT
J: TRBJ2-7; V: TRBV4-1; size: NA; D: NA; CDR3: CASSQEGGAGPYSYEQYF; DNA: TGCGCCAGCAGCCAAGAAGGGGGGGCCGGACCGTATTCCTACGAGCAGTACTTC
J: TRBJ2-1; V: TRBV6-6; size: NA; D: NA; CDR3: CASRSRDIYNEQFF; DNA: TGTGCCAGCAGATCCCGGGACATTTATAATGAGCAGTTCTTC
J: TRBJ2-2; V: TRBV2; size: NA; D: TRBD2; CDR3: CASSALAGRTGELFF; DNA: TGTGCCAGCAGTGCGCTAGCGGGGCGCACCGGGGAGCTGTTTTTT